This T cell receptor beta chain was found in a study of control samples from healthy donors and cancer patients. Profiling relied on immunoSEQ multiplex PCR, and the TCRdb table lists in-frame clones only, not all of them. Of some 150,000 clones listed, 89% are singletons. J lost 3 bases, V lost 3 bases, and 7 bases had no gene match. CDR1 and CDR2 from the germline V gene are ENHRY and SYGVKD. This CDR3 is 16 amino acids long. Sequenced input: blood. V gene TRBV10-3 combines with J gene TRBJ2-3; TRBD2 agrees at 9 bases. The TCR was taken from a young man in good health. The CDR3 loop is CAISERAGGGTDTQYF. Written as DNA, the CDR3 is TGTGCCATCAGTGAAAGAGCGGGGGGCGGGACAGATACGCAGTATTTT.